This TCR beta chain was captured in a study of tissue T cells after allogeneic stem cell transplantation. Study findings and constraints: Shared clones across patients were few; motif clustering revealed tissue-specific shared signatures. Anatomically similar tissues had similar TCR repertoires within each patient.

This CDR3 is built from 14 residues. V was clipped by 3 bases and J by 3 bases, with 10 bases between them. CDR1 SGHDT and CDR2 FRDEAV come from the germline V gene. Noted time point: mouse harvest day 14 after allogeneic transplant. The graft held 10^6 splenic CD5+ T cells and 10^7 T-cell-depleted bone marrow cells. This mouse GVHD model was MHC-mismatched B6 to BALB/c, profiled day 7 or 14. TCRdb's copy holds only in-frame clones and misses some; the assay was immunoSEQ multiplex PCR. The data show around 5,200 clones, 33% seen once. As to this clone: What it binds is not known. The gene names here belong to mouse. The read is 1 residue too short to cover the CDR3 end, so that end is filled in from the germline J gene.

This TCR came from a female BALB/c mouse given C57BL/6 T cells with graft-versus-host disease after an allogeneic hematopoietic cell transplant. The sample consisted of skin. The chain uses TRBV14 and TRBJ2-1; D is perhaps TRBD2 (6 bases). Partial CDR3 DNA: TGTGCCAGCAGTTGGGGGGAGGGCTATGCTGAGCAGTTC. Amino acid sequence: CASSWGEGYAEQF. The whole CDR3 protein reads CASSWGEGYAEQFF.